This paragraph reports one T cell receptor beta chain. This sample was taken from a study of T cell clones after liver transplantation. Study information: Timepoints were pre-transplant, pre-withdrawal, and after withdrawal was completed or failed.

The assay was immunoSEQ multiplex PCR, and TCRdb's table has in-frame clones only and misses some. Among 6,000 to 6,500 clones listed, over 75% were seen once. Germline V gene data show CDR1 as LNHDA and CDR2 as SQIVND (reference sequence). The CDR3 covers 13 residues. Trimming pared 1 base from V and 7 bases from J, leaving 11 bases between. V and J are TRBV19 and TRBJ2-7; D not resolved. This specimen consisted of CD8+ T cells from blood, obtained before liver transplant. The sequence derives from a human donor who received a liver transplant. DNA for the CDR3: TGTGCCAGTAGTATAGTCCCGGGTGGTGAGCAGTACTTC. It specifies CASSIVPGGEQYF.